The T cell receptor (beta chain) under discussion was sequenced for a study of cytomegalovirus exposure and HLA in healthy donors. This clone was recorded only once. Amplification used 60 Vbeta primers and 13 Jbeta primers. TCRdb's table, derived via immunoSEQ multiplex PCR, lists solely in-frame clones and lacks some. The sample has 240,000 or so clones; around 81% are singletons. Unrecorded immune exposure was likely among donors, who were nominally healthy when sampled. J gave up 0 bases and V 6 bases, and 6 bases lay outside the gene matches. The V gene's germline CDR1 is MNHEY and CDR2 SMNVEV (reference sequence). The CDR3 consists of 16 residues.

This sequence joins TRBV27 and TRBJ2-5, with TRBD2 matching 11 bases. This receptor was obtained from a woman aged 60-70 years in good health and CMV-seropositive. The sample taken for sequencing was PBMCs. The CDR3, as DNA: TGTGCCAGCAGCCCATTGGGACTAGCGGACCAAGAGACCCAGTACTTC. It codes for CASSPLGLADQETQYF.